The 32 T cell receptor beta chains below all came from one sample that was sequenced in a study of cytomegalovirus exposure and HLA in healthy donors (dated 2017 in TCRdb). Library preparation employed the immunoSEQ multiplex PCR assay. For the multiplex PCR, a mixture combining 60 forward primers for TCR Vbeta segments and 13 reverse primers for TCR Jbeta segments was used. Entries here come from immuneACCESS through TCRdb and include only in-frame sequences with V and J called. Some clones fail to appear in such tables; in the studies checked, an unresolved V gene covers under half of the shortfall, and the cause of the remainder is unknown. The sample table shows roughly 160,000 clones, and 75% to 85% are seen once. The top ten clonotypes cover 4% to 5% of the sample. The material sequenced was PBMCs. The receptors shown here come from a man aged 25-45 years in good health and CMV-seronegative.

The CDR3 here is CASSLGGDEQFF. The CDR3 bases are TGTGCCAGCTCGCTGGGCGGGGATGAGCAGTTCTTC. The V call is TRBV18, the J call TRBJ2-1, with D perhaps matching TRBD2 (6 bases). The CDR3 totals 12 residues. V was pared by 6 bases and J by 8 bases, with 11 bases between. Germline V gives CDR1 KGHSH, CDR2 LQKENI.

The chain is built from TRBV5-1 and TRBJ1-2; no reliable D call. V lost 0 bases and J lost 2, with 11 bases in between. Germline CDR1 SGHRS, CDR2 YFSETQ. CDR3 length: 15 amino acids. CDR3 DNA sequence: TGCGCCAGCAGCTTGGCCCCGGGAACCAACTATGGCTACACCTTC. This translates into CASSLAPGTNYGYTF. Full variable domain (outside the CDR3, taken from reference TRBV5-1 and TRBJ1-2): KAGVTQTPRYLIKTRGQQVTLSCSPISGHRSVSWYQQTPGQGLQFLFEYFSETQRNKGNFPGRFSGRQFSNSRSEMNVSTLELGDSALYLCASSLAPGTNYGYTFGSGTRLTVV.

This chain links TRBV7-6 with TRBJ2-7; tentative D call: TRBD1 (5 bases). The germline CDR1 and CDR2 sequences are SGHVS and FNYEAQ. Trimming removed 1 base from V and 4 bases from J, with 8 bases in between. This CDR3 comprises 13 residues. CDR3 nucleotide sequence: TGTGCCAGCAGCTTAGAGCAGGGATACGAGCAGTACTTC. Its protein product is CASSLEQGYEQYF.

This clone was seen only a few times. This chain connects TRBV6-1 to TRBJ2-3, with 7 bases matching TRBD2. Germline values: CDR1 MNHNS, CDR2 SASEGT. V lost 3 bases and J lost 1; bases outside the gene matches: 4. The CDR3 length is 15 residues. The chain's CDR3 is CASSDFRGGTDTQYF. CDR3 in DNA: TGTGCCAGCAGTGATTTTCGGGGGGGCACAGATACGCAGTATTTT.

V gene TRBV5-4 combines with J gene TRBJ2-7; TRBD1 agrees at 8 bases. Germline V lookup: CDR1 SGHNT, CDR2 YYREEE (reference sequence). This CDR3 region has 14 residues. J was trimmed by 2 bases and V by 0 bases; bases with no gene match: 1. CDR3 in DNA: TGTGCCAGCAGCTTGGACAGGGGGGCCTACGAGCAGTACTTC. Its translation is CASSLDRGAYEQYF.

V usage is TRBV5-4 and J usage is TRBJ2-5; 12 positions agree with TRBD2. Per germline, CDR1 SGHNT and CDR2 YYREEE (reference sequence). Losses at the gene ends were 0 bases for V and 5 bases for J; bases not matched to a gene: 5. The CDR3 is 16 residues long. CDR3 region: CASSLGASGGEETQYF. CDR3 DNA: TGTGCCAGCAGCTTGGGGGCTAGCGGGGGGGAGGAGACCCAGTACTTC.

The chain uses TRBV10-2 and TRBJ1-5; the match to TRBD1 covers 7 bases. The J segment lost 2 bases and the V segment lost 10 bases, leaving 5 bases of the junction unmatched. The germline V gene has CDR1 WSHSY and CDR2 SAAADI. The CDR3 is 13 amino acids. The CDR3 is CATRQGGNQPQHF. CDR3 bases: TGCGCCACCAGACAGGGCGGCAATCAGCCCCAGCATTTT.

The CDR3 loop reads CASSLGAAMRIELFF. Written as DNA, the CDR3 is TGTGCCAGCAGCTTAGGGGCCGCAATGAGGATAGAACTGTTTTTT. J is TRBJ1-4 and V is TRBV5-6, with a possible D match to TRBD1 (5 bases). The CDR3 has 15 amino acids. The V and J ends lost 2 bases and 12 bases respectively, with 20 bases between them. The germline V gene has CDR1 SGHDT and CDR2 YYEEEE.

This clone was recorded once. CDR3 nucleotide sequence: TGCAGCGTTGCTGAAAGTGCTATGAACACTGAAGCTTTCTTT. Translated, it gives CSVAESAMNTEAFF. This chain connects TRBV29-1 to TRBJ1-1, with D hard to call. Trimming cost V 4 bases and J 0 bases, with 12 bases left between them. Germline V gene sequence: CDR1 SQVTM, CDR2 ANQGSEA. This CDR3 is built from 14 residues.

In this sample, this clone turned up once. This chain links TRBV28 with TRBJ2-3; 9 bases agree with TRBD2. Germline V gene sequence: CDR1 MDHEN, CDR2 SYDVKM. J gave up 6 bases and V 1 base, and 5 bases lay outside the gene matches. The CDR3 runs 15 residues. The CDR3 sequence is CASSLSGGGADTQYF. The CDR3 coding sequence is TGTGCCAGCAGTTTATCTGGCGGGGGGGCGGATACGCAGTATTTT.

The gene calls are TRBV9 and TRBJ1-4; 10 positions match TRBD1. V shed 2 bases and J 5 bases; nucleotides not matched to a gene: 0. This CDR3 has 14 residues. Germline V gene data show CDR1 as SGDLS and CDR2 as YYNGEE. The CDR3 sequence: CASSVGQGNEKLFF. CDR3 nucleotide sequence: TGTGCCAGCAGCGTGGGACAGGGGAATGAAAAACTGTTTTTT.

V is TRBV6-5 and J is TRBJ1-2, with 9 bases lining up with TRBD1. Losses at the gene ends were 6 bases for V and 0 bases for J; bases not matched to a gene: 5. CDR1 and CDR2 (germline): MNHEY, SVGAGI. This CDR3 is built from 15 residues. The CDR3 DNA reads TGTGCCAGCAGCCAGGACAGGGGAGCTAACTATGGCTACACCTTC. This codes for CASSQDRGANYGYTF.

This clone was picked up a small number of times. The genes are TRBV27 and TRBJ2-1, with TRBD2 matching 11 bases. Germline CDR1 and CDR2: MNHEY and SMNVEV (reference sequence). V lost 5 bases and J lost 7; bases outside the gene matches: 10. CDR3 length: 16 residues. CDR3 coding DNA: TGTGCCAGCAGTCCTCTAGCGGGAGGAACCCATAATGAGCAGTTCTTC. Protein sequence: CASSPLAGGTHNEQFF.

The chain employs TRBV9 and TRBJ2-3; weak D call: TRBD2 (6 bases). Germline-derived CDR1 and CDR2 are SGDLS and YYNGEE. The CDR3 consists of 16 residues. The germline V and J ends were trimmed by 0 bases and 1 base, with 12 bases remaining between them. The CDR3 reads CASSVGGGDGTDTQYF. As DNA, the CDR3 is TGTGCCAGCAGCGTAGGTGGCGGGGATGGCACAGATACGCAGTATTTT.

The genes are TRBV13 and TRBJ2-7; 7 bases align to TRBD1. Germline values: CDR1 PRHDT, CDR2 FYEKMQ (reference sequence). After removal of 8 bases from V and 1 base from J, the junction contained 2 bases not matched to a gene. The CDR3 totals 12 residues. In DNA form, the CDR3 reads TGTGCCAGCGGGACAGCTTCCTACGAGCAGTACTTC. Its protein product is CASGTASYEQYF.

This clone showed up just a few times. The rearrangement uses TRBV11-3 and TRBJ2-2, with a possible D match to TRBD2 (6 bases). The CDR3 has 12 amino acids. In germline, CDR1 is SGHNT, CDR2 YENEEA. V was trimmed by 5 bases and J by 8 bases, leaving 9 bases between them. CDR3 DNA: TGTGCCAGCAGCCCCGGGGGTGGGGAGCTGTTTTTT. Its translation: CASSPGGGELFF.

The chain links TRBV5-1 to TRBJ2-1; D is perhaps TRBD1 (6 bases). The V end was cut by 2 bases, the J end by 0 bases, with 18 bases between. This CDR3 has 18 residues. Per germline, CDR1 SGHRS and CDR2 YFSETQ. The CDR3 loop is CASSLGRGLISSYNEQFF. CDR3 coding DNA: TGCGCCAGCAGCTTAGGCAGGGGCCTTATTAGCTCCTACAATGAGCAGTTCTTC.

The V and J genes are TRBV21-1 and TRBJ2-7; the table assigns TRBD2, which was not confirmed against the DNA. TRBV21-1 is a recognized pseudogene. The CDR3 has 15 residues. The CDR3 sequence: CASSNGASGTNEQYF. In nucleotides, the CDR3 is TGTGCCAGCAGCAATGGGGCTAGCGGGACCAACGAGCAGTACTTC.

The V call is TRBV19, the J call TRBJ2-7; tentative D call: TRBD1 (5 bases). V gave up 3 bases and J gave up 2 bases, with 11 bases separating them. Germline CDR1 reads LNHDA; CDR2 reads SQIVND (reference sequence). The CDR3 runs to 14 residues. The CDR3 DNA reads TGTGCCAGTAGTATTAAGGGGTATACCTACGAGCAGTACTTC. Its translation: CASSIKGYTYEQYF.

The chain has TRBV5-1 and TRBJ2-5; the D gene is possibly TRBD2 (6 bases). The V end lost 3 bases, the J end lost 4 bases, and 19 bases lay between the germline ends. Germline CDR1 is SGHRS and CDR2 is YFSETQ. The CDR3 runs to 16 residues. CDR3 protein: CASSWRGWGGGETQYF. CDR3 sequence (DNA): TGCGCCAGCAGCTGGAGGGGTTGGGGAGGTGGAGAGACCCAGTACTTC.

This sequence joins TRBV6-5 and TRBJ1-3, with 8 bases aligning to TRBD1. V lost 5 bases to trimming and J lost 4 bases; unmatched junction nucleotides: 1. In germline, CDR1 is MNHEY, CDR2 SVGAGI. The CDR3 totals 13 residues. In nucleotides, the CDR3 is TGTGCCAGCAGTGGACAGGGCGGAAACACCATATATTTT. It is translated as CASSGQGGNTIYF.

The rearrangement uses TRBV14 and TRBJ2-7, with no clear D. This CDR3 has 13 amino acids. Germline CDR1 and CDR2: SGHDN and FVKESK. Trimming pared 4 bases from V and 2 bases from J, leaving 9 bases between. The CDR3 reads CASSPTVTYEQYF. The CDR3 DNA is TGTGCCAGCAGCCCGACTGTTACCTACGAGCAGTACTTC.

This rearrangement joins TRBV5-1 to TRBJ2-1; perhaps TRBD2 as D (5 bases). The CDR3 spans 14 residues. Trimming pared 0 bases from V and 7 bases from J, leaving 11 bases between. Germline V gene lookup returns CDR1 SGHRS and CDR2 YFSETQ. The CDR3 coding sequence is TGCGCCAGCAGCTTGGCGGACTGGGATAATGAGCAGTTCTTC. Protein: CASSLADWDNEQFF.

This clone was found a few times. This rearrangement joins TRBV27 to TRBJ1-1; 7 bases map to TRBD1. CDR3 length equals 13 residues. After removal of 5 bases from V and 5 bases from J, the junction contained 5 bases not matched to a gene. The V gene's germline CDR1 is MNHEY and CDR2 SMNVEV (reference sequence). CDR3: CASSRTGGTEAFF. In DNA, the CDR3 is TGTGCCAGCAGTCGGACAGGTGGAACTGAAGCTTTCTTT.

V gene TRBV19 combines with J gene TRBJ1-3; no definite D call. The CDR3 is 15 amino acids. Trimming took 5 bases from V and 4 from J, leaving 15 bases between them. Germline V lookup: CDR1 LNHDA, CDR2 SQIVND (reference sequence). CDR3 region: CASSSTRSGGNTIYF. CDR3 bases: TGTGCCAGTAGTTCGACCCGAAGCGGGGGAAACACCATATATTTT.

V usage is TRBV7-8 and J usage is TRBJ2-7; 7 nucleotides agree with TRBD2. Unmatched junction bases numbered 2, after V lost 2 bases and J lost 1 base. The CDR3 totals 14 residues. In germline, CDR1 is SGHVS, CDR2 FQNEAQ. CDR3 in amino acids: CASSLNSGSYEQYF. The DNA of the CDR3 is TGTGCCAGCAGCTTAAATAGCGGGTCCTACGAGCAGTACTTC.

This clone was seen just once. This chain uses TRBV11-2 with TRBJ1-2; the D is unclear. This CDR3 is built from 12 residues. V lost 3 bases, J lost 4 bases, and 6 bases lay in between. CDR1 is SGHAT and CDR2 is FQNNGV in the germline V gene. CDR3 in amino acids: CASSFSSYGYTF. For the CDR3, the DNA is TGTGCCAGCAGCTTTTCCAGCTATGGCTACACCTTC.

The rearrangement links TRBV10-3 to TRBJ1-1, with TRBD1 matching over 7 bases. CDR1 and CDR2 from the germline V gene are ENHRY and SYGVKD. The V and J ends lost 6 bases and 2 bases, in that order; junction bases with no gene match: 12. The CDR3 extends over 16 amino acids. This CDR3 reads CAIRPRDRDLNTEAFF. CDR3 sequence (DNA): TGTGCCATCAGGCCCCGGGACAGAGACTTAAACACTGAAGCTTTCTTT.

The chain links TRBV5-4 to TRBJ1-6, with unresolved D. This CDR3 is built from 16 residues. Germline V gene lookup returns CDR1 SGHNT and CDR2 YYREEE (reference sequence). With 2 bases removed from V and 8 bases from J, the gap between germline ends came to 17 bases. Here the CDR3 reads CASSFLGWGGYSPLHF. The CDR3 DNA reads TGTGCCAGCAGCTTCTTGGGGTGGGGAGGATATTCACCCCTCCACTTT.

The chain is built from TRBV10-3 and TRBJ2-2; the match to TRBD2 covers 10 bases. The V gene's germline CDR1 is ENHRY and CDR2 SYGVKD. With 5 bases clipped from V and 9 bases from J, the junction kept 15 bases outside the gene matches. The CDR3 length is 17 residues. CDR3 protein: CAISPLLAGGRKRELFF. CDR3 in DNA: TGTGCCATCAGTCCCCTTTTAGCGGGGGGCCGAAAAAGGGAGCTGTTTTTT.

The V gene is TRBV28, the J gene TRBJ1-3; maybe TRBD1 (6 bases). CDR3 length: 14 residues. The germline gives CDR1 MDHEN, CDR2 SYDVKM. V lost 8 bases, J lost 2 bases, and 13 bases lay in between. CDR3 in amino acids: CASCAQGPGNTIYF. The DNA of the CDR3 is TGTGCCAGCTGCGCTCAGGGGCCTGGAAACACCATATATTTT.

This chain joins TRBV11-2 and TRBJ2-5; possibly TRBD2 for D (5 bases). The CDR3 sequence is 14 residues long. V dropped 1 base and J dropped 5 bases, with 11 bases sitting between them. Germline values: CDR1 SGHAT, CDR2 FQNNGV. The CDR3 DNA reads TGTGCCAGCAGCTTAGGCTTCTGGAGGGAGACCCAGTACTTC. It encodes CASSLGFWRETQYF.